The rows below give T cell receptor beta chains drawn from one sample of a study of CD8 T cells in ankylosing spondylitis. TCRdb processed the 5' RACE reads anew with MiXCR; each CDR3 protein has one entry. The profile shows about 130,000 distinct CDR3 sequences, around 10% of them singletons. Sample: blood, either unsorted or a sorted T cell fraction (not recorded which). These receptors were taken from a female donor with ankylosing spondylitis or in good health (not recorded which). The CDR3 runs from the conserved cysteine through the conserved F or W. The D gene is left open where the match is weak. The size field is filled for only some rows; it gives once, few, many or a size class.

many	TRBV6-1	-	TRBJ1-1	TGTGCCAGCTCCCGGACGGTGAACACTGAAGCTTTCTTT	CASSRTVNTEAFF
many	TRBV6-2/TRBV6-3	TRBD1	TRBJ1-2	TGTGCCAGCAGTTACGTGGGACAGGGAAATGGCTACACCTTC	CASSYVGQGNGYTF
many	TRBV19	TRBD2	TRBJ2-1	TGTGCCAGTAGTTCAAGACTAGCGGGGTTCTACAATGAGCAGTTCTTC	CASSSRLAGFYNEQFF
many	TRBV29-1	-	TRBJ2-5	TGCAGCGTTTCCAGGGAGGAGACCCAGTACTTC	CSVSREETQYF
-	TRBV7-9	-	TRBJ1-1	TGTGCCAGCAGCTTCGGGGGCGCTGAAGCTTTCTTT	CASSFGGAEAFF
few	TRBV10-2	-	TRBJ2-3	TGCGCCAGCAGTGAGTGGGGACTTACAGATACGCAGTATTTT	CASSEWGLTDTQYF
-	TRBV28	-	TRBJ1-2	TGTGCCAGCAGTCCCTCGAGCCTTAACTATGGCTACACCTTC	CASSPSSLNYGYTF
many	TRBV24-1	TRBD1	TRBJ2-5	TGTGCCACCAGTGTAGGACAGGGTAAAGAGACCCAGTACTTC	CATSVGQGKETQYF
many	TRBV20-1	-	TRBJ1-2	TGCAGTGCTGCGAGGGGTAGCTACACCTTC	CSAARGSYTF
many	TRBV18	-	TRBJ1-5	TGTGCCAGCTCAGCAGAAGACTATAGCAATCAGCCCCAGCATTTT	CASSAEDYSNQPQHF
few	TRBV27	-	TRBJ1-5	TGTGCCAGCAAATCCGGACCGAATAGCAATCAGCCCCAGCATTTT	CASKSGPNSNQPQHF
many	TRBV28	-	TRBJ1-2	TGTGCCAGCAGTCAGGGAAATTTCTATGGCTACACCTTC	CASSQGNFYGYTF
-	TRBV7-8	TRBD1	TRBJ1-2	TGTGCCAGCAGCCCAAACAGGGGGGGTGGCCACACCTTC	CASSPNRGGGHTF
many	TRBV19	-	TRBJ2-7	TGTGCCACCGCAAAGACAGCGATATCCTACGAGCAGTACTTC	CATAKTAISYEQYF
many	TRBV20-1	TRBD1	TRBJ1-5	TGCAGTGCTGACAGGGGGGGTATGGGCAATCAGCCCCAGCATTTT	CSADRGGMGNQPQHF
-	TRBV7-9	TRBD2	TRBJ2-5	TGTGCCAGCAGCCTTTTAGCGGGAACCCAAGAGACCCAGTACTTC	CASSLLAGTQETQYF
many	TRBV23-1	-	TRBJ2-2	TGCGCCAGCAGAAAGACATCGAACACCGGGGAGCTGTTTTTT	CASRKTSNTGELFF
many	TRBV18	TRBD1	TRBJ1-2	TGTGCCAGCTCACCCGCCCAGGGGGATCGTTATGGCTACACCTTC	CASSPAQGDRYGYTF
many	TRBV19	-	TRBJ2-4	TGTGCCAGTAGTAATCGAGGCCGCGCCATTCAGTACTTC	CASSNRGRAIQYF
-	TRBV7-3	-	TRBJ2-2	TGTGCCAGCAGCACCCAGTATGGGTACACCGGGGAGCTGTTTTTT	CASSTQYGYTGELFF
many	TRBV10-2	-	TRBJ2-1	TGCGCCAGCAGATCGACAGTAAACTACAATGAGCAGTTCTTC	CASRSTVNYNEQFF
many	TRBV3-1	-	TRBJ1-1	TGTGCCAGCAGCCAAGGGCAGGGGACGGTAGCTTTCTTT	CASSQGQGTVAFF
many	TRBV18	-	TRBJ2-2	TGTGCCAGCTCACCACCAGGGTCCGGGGAGCTGTTTTTT	CASSPPGSGELFF
-	TRBV19	-	TRBJ2-6	TGTGCCAGTACCAACCGGGACGCCACTTCTGGGGCCAACGTCCTGACTTTC	CASTNRDATSGANVLTF
many	TRBV13	TRBD2	TRBJ2-1	TGTGCCAGCAGCTTCCCGGGACTACTCTACAATGAGCAGTTCTTC	CASSFPGLLYNEQFF
many	TRBV7-8	TRBD2	TRBJ2-1	TGTGCCAGCAGCCGGGGCCTAGCGGGGGCCCACAGTGAGCAGTTCTTC	CASSRGLAGAHSEQFF
many	TRBV5-1	-	TRBJ1-1	TGCGCCAGCAGCTTGCTCCCCGGCACTGAAGCTTTCTTT	CASSLLPGTEAFF
-	TRBV11-2	-	TRBJ2-3	TGTGCCAGCAGCATAGAAGGCCGTGATACACAGTATTTT	CASSIEGRDTQYF
many	TRBV11-1	TRBD1	TRBJ2-3	TGTGCCAGCAGCCGTAGGTCGGGACAGGGACAATTTAGCACAGATACGCAGTATTTT	CASSRRSGQGQFSTDTQYF
-	TRBV12-3/TRBV12-4	-	TRBJ1-2	TGTGCCAGCAGTACCCAGGAGTCCGGGGGCGGCTACACCTTC	CASSTQESGGGYTF
-	TRBV3-1	TRBD1	TRBJ2-6	TGTGCCACCTGCCACCAGGACAGGGGAGTCTCTGGGGCCAACGTCCTGACTTTC	CATCHQDRGVSGANVLTF
many	TRBV12-3/TRBV12-4	-	TRBJ1-2	TGTGCCAGCAGTTTGAGGTGGCACTCCTATGGCTACACCTTC	CASSLRWHSYGYTF
many	TRBV12-3/TRBV12-4	-	TRBJ2-7	TGTGCCAGCAGTCCGTATGGGGGAGAGCTCTACGAGCAGTACTTC	CASSPYGGELYEQYF
many	TRBV12-3/TRBV12-4	-	TRBJ1-1	TGTGCCACCTCTGGGGAAATTAACACTGAAGCTTTCTTT	CATSGEINTEAFF
many	TRBV19	-	TRBJ1-1	TGTGCCAGTAGTATTCGCAGGGGACCAAACACTGAAGCTTTCTTT	CASSIRRGPNTEAFF
many	TRBV25-1	TRBD2	TRBJ2-1	TGTGCCAGCAGACTGACAGTCCCAAGAAACTTTTCTAGCGGGAGGGCCGACGACAATGAGCAGTTCTTC	CASRLTVPRNFSSGRADDNEQFF
many	TRBV27	TRBD2	TRBJ2-3	TGTGCCAGCAGTTTAGGATCGAGCGGGGGGGGAGATACGCAGTATTTT	CASSLGSSGGGDTQYF
-	TRBV24-1	-	TRBJ1-2	TGTGCCACCAGTGATCCGAACTATGGCGACACCTTC	CATSDPNYGDTF
many	TRBV18	-	TRBJ1-1	TGTGCCAGCTCACCACCGGTGACGAACACTGAAGCTTTCTTT	CASSPPVTNTEAFF
-	TRBV5-6	-	TRBJ2-3	TGTGCCGGCAGCTTGAGGGCGGGCAGCACAGATACGCAGTATTTT	CAGSLRAGSTDTQYF
many	TRBV20-1	TRBD2	TRBJ2-7	TGCAGTGCTAGTCTAGCGGGATTGTACGAGCAGTACTTC	CSASLAGLYEQYF
-	TRBV27	TRBD1	TRBJ1-2	TGTGCCAGCCGGACAGGGGCTTTAGGCTACACCTTC	CASRTGALGYTF
-	TRBV5-5	TRBD2	TRBJ2-3	TGTGCCAGCAGCTTGGATGTGGGAGGGGCAGATACGCAGTATTTT	CASSLDVGGADTQYF
many	TRBV6-5	-	TRBJ2-1	TGTGCCAGCAGTTACTCGACGGGGGATGAGCAGTTCTTC	CASSYSTGDEQFF
many	TRBV7-2	-	TRBJ2-7	TGTGCCAGCAGCTCCGGATTTGGACTCACCCTCTACGAGCAGTACTTC	CASSSGFGLTLYEQYF
many	TRBV29-1	-	TRBJ1-1	TGCAGCGTTGTGGGCCCTGAAGCTTTCTTT	CSVVGPEAFF
few	TRBV5-5	-	TRBJ2-1	TGTGCCAGCAGCTCCGTTGGGTTGGGCAATGAGCAGTTCTTC	CASSSVGLGNEQFF
many	TRBV18	-	TRBJ1-1	TGTGCCAGCTCACCAAGGATAGAGAACACTGAAGCTTTCTTT	CASSPRIENTEAFF
many	TRBV5-1	-	TRBJ2-5	TGCGCCAGCAGTACTACCCAAGAGACCCAGTACTTC	CASSTTQETQYF
many	TRBV20-1	-	TRBJ2-7	TGCAGTGCTAGTTCCAGGGCGTACGAGCAGTACTTC	CSASSRAYEQYF